The 12 T cell receptor beta chains reported below all come from one sample, sequenced in a study of T-cell memory formation after mild COVID-19. TCRdb called the 5' RACE reads again in MiXCR, with one record for every CDR3 protein. The data contain fewer than 200,000 distinct CDR3 sequences, about 18% of them singletons. The source material was PBMCs or a T cell subset sorted from them (not recorded which). The receptors come from a man between 18 and 29 years old who had mild COVID-19 (a few samples of this study predate the infection). Cell type and time point are not known.

This clonotype was seen a few times. CDR3 nucleotide sequence: TGTGCCAGCAGTGAACTGGCGGGGTCCTACGAGCAGTACGTC. This sequence encodes CASSELAGSYEQYV. This chain joins TRBV6-1 and TRBJ2-7; perhaps TRBD2 as D (6 bases). Trimming stripped 2 bases from V and 1 base from J, with 9 bases between. The CDR3 length is 14 residues. Germline V gene sequence: CDR1 MNHNS, CDR2 SASEGT.

Concerning this clonotype: A junction boundary mismatches the germline segment, possibly from a read error. The chain employs TRBV4-2 and TRBJ2-7, with D unresolved. The length of the CDR3 is 15 residues. The germline V gene encodes CDR1 LGHNA and CDR2 YNFKEQ. The chain's CDR3 is CDSSQDNRASYEQYF. Here the CDR3 DNA reads TGTGACAGCAGCCAGGATAACAGAGCCTCCTACGAGCAGTACTTC.

The rearrangement joins TRBV5-6 to TRBJ2-7; either TRBD1 or TRBD2 may supply D (5 bases each). The germline V and J ends were trimmed by 2 bases and 7 bases, with 13 bases remaining between them. Germline assignment: CDR1 SGHDT and CDR2 YYEEEE. The CDR3 has 13 amino acids. Here the CDR3 DNA reads TGTGCCAGCAGCTTCTGGACACGGAGGGAGCAGTACGTC. Translated: CASSFWTRREQYV.

This clonotype has at least ten counts. The V call is TRBV6-6, the J call TRBJ1-6; perhaps TRBD1 as D (6 bases). Trimming left V 4 bases short and J 7 bases short, with 8 bases between. The CDR3 spans 13 residues. From germline, CDR1 is MNHNY and CDR2 SVGAGI (reference sequence). The CDR3 here is CASSSGANSPLHF. DNA of the CDR3: TGTGCCAGCAGTTCAGGGGCAAATTCACCCCTCCACTTT.

The CDR3 DNA reads TGCGCCAGCAGCCAAGATCTAGGTTACGGGACTGAAGCTTTCTTT. It is translated as CASSQDLGYGTEAFF. The rearrangement joins TRBV4-3 to TRBJ1-1; no clear D gene. Germline V CDR1 and CDR2: LGHNA, YSLEER. The CDR3 consists of 15 residues. Trimming stripped 0 bases from V and 5 bases from J, with 13 bases between.

In DNA, the CDR3 is TGTGCCAGCAGCCAGGGGCTACCCATTGATACGCAGTATTTT. Amino acids: CASSQGLPIDTQYF. The chain is built from TRBV3-1 and TRBJ2-3; possibly TRBD1 for D (5 bases). The CDR3 has 14 residues. The V end lost 3 bases, the J end lost 6 bases, and 13 bases lay between the germline ends. CDR1 and CDR2 (germline): LGHDT, YNNKEL (reference sequence).

This clonotype has only a few counts. The V gene is TRBV7-2, the J gene TRBJ2-7; TRBD1 aligns across 9 bases. Germline CDR1 reads SGHTA; CDR2 reads FQGNSA. The CDR3 spans 13 residues. The trim removed 3 bases at V and 5 bases at J, leaving 2 bases unmatched. The CDR3 DNA is TGTGCCAGCAGCTTGGGACAGGGAAACGAGCAGTACGTC. Residues: CASSLGQGNEQYV.

J is TRBJ2-4 and V is TRBV27; D could derive from TRBD1 or TRBD2 (6 bases each). V lost 5 bases and J 3 bases, leaving 29 bases between the germline ends. From germline, CDR1 is MNHEY and CDR2 SMNVEV (reference sequence). The CDR3 contains 20 residues. The DNA of the CDR3 is TGTGCCAGCAGTCCCCTAGGGTGGGGGGCCACACATTCTAGCAAAAACATTCAGTACTTC. Translated: CASSPLGWGATHSSKNIQYF.

The rearrangement links TRBV25-1 to TRBJ1-1, with D unclear. Germline assignment: CDR1 MGHDK and CDR2 SYGVNS. V dropped 4 bases and J dropped 2 bases, with 17 bases sitting between them. CDR3 length: 16 residues. The CDR3 coding sequence is TGTGCCAGCAGTGTCTATGGCACTGGGCTCAACACTGAAGCTTTCTTT. Its protein product is CASSVYGTGLNTEAFF.

Only a few counts were recorded for this clonotype. The chain employs TRBV5-1 and TRBJ2-7; 8 bases are a match to TRBD1. The germline gives CDR1 SGHRS, CDR2 YFSETQ. CDR3 length: 13 residues. The junction had 5 bases not matched to a gene; V was cut back by 4 bases and J by 5 bases. The CDR3 DNA sequence: TGCGCCAGCAGCAATCAGGGGGCAGACGAGCAGTACTTC. It encodes CASSNQGADEQYF.

The chain joins TRBV11-3 to TRBJ2-5; tentatively, D is TRBD2 (6 bases). V lost 5 bases and J lost 4, with 17 bases in between. This CDR3 has 15 residues. Looked up from germline, CDR1 is SGHNT and CDR2 is YENEEA. The CDR3 reads CASSHGGTRGETQYF. CDR3 nucleotides: TGTGCCAGCAGCCACGGAGGGACTCGGGGAGAGACCCAGTACTTC.

CDR3: CASSSGLAGGAQYF. CDR3 DNA: TGCGCCAGCAGCTCTGGACTAGCAGGGGGAGCCCAGTACTTC. The chain uses TRBV5-1 and TRBJ2-5, with D possibly matching TRBD2 (8 bases). The V gene's germline CDR1 is SGHRS and CDR2 YFSETQ. This CDR3 is 14 amino acids long. With 3 bases removed from V and 9 bases from J, the gap between germline ends came to 18 bases. Based on the CDR3 plus reference TRBV5-1 and TRBJ2-5, the full variable domain is KAGVTQTPRYLIKTRGQQVTLSCSPISGHRSVSWYQQTPGQGLQFLFEYFSETQRNKGNFPGRFSGRQFSNSRSEMNVSTLELGDSALYLCASSSGLAGGAQYFGPGTRLLVL.